The 11 T cell receptor beta chains in this list originate from one sample, sequenced in a study of cytomegalovirus exposure and HLA in healthy donors. Use of 60 Vbeta and 13 Jbeta primers characterized the PCR. Produced via immunoSEQ multiplex PCR; TCRdb's table is partial and in-frame only. The sample consists of about 180,000 clones, around four fifths of them appearing once. Specimen: PBMCs. Receptors were obtained from a man younger than 35 in good health and CMV-seronegative.

V usage is TRBV6-5 and J usage is TRBJ1-2, with TRBD1 matching over 7 bases. Germline-derived CDR1 and CDR2 are MNHEY and SVGAGI. The CDR3 loop spans 15 amino acids. J gave up 4 bases and V 0 bases, and 5 bases lay outside the gene matches. CDR3 nucleotides: TGTGCCAGCAGTTACTCATGGGACAGAGTCTATGGCTACACCTTC. This sequence encodes CASSYSWDRVYGYTF.

This sequence joins TRBV11-2 and TRBJ1-6; TRBD1 matches 7 bases. V shed 5 bases and J 10 bases; nucleotides not matched to a gene: 8. The CDR3 covers 14 residues. CDR1 is SGHAT, CDR2 FQNNGV, per germline. DNA of the CDR3: TGTGCCAGCAGCCCGCACAGGGGACAATCACCCCTCCACTTT. Its protein product is CASSPHRGQSPLHF.

The chain joins TRBV6-6 to TRBJ1-5; tentatively, D is TRBD1 (6 bases). V was pared by 7 bases and J by 0 bases, with 13 bases between. This CDR3 is 15 amino acids long. CDR1 is MNHNY, CDR2 SVGAGI, per germline (reference sequence). DNA for the CDR3: TGTGCCAGCAATAAAGGACAGTATAGCAATCAGCCCCAGCATTTT. Amino acids: CASNKGQYSNQPQHF.

The rearrangement uses TRBV27 and TRBJ2-7, with TRBD1 identical over 7 bases. V lost 5 bases to trimming and J lost 3 bases; unmatched junction nucleotides: 10. CDR1 and CDR2 from the germline V gene are MNHEY and SMNVEV (reference sequence). The CDR3 is made up of 15 amino acids. CDR3 coding DNA: TGTGCCAGCAGTCCCACCGGACAGGCAGGCTACGAGCAGTACTTC. This codes for CASSPTGQAGYEQYF.

For the CDR3, the DNA is TGTGCCAGCAGCTTGGCTAGCGGGGGTCCCGAGCAGTTCTTC. Translation gives CASSLASGGPEQFF. The chain employs TRBV7-9 and TRBJ2-1, with TRBD2 matching 10 bases. Losses at the gene ends were 3 bases for V and 10 bases for J; bases not matched to a gene: 6. The CDR3 length is 14 residues. Germline V gene sequence: CDR1 SEHNR, CDR2 FQNEAQ (reference sequence).

The V and J genes are TRBV2 and TRBJ1-1, with 7 bases lining up with TRBD1. Germline CDR1 and CDR2: SNHLY and FYNNEI. The CDR3 is 13 residues long. V was pared by 4 bases and J by 2 bases, with 1 base of the junction left unmatched. The CDR3 bases are TGTGCCAGCAGTGGGGACAGTAACACTGAAGCTTTCTTT. Translation gives CASSGDSNTEAFF.

The table lists this clone with a count of one. The chain links TRBV7-2 to TRBJ2-2, with D perhaps TRBD1 (6 bases). The germline V and J ends were trimmed by 0 bases and 5 bases, with 13 bases remaining between them. CDR1 is SGHTA, CDR2 FQGNSA, per germline. The CDR3 has 16 residues. The DNA of the CDR3 is TGTGCCAGCAGCTTAGCCAGGACAGTAAAAACCGGGGAGCTGTTTTTT. Translation gives CASSLARTVKTGELFF.

The chain has TRBV6-1 and TRBJ2-2, with D unclear. CDR1 and CDR2 from the germline V gene are MNHNS and SASEGT. The CDR3 has 14 residues. The V gene lost 5 bases and the J gene lost 2 bases, with 9 bases spanning the gap. This CDR3 reads CASSSYDNTGELFF. DNA of the CDR3: TGTGCCAGCAGTTCCTATGATAACACCGGGGAGCTGTTTTTT.

The chain employs TRBV5-1 and TRBJ1-5, with no clear D. This CDR3 comprises 18 residues. Germline assignment: CDR1 SGHRS and CDR2 YFSETQ. V gave up 3 bases and J gave up 0 bases, with 19 bases separating them. CDR3 sequence: CASSYLPRFGNSNQPQHF. The CDR3 DNA reads TGCGCCAGCAGCTACCTTCCAAGATTCGGGAATAGCAATCAGCCCCAGCATTTT.

The chain uses TRBV27 and TRBJ2-7, with 9 bases matching TRBD1. The germline V gene has CDR1 MNHEY and CDR2 SMNVEV (reference sequence). J was trimmed by 6 bases and V by 0 bases; bases with no gene match: 9. The CDR3 spans 16 residues. DNA for the CDR3: TGTGCCAGCAGTTTATCGGGGGCACAGGGGGCCTCCGAGCAGTACTTC. Its protein is CASSLSGAQGASEQYF.

The chain combines TRBV7-2 with TRBJ2-7; maybe TRBD1 (5 bases). The CDR3 covers 15 residues. V was pared by 5 bases and J by 1 base, with 15 bases between. Germline V gene data show CDR1 as SGHTA and CDR2 as FQGNSA. The CDR3 nucleotides read TGTGCCAGCAGCACAGACAGAGTAAGGTCCTACGAGCAGTACTTC. Translating it yields CASSTDRVRSYEQYF.